The rows below give T cell receptor beta chains drawn from one sample of a study of blood T cell repertoires in COVID-19. Generated by immunoSEQ multiplex PCR, the TCRdb table keeps only in-frame clones and is missing some. The repertoire holds approximately 210,000 clones, with about 83% as singletons. Sequenced sample: peripheral blood. The source is a middle-aged woman with active or convalescent COVID-19. The CDR3 runs from the conserved cysteine through the conserved F or W. A D gene is named only where the DNA matches it firmly. Size is stated for part of the rows, as once, few or many counts, or as a class when the clone is expanded.

TRBJ1-4,.,.,TRBV28,CASSLGMGAEKLFF,TGTGCCAGCAGTTTGGGCATGGGGGCGGAAAAACTGTTTTTT
TRBJ1-6,.,.,TRBV29-1,CSVQPRSKNSPLHF,TGCAGCGTTCAGCCGAGGTCGAAGAATTCACCCCTCCACTTT
TRBJ2-1,few,.,TRBV11-3,CASSLAGVVNEQFF,TGTGCCAGCAGCTTAGCGGGAGTTGTCAATGAGCAGTTCTTC
TRBJ1-6,.,TRBD1,TRBV5-4,CASSLSPDRVGDSPLHF,TGTGCCAGCAGCTTGAGCCCCGACAGGGTCGGTGATTCACCCCTCCACTTT
TRBJ2-6,.,TRBD2,TRBV3-1/TRBV3-2,CASSPQRGGRSGANVLTF,TGTGCCAGCAGCCCCCAGCGGGGGGGCCGTAGTGGGGCCAACGTCCTGACTTTC
TRBJ2-7,.,.,TRBV18,CASSPLDIAREQYF,TGTGCCAGCTCACCACTTGATATTGCGAGGGAGCAGTACTTC
TRBJ1-5,.,TRBD1,TRBV5-6,CASSLLRGQQPQHF,TGTGCCAGCAGCTTGTTGAGGGGGCAACAGCCCCAGCATTTT
TRBJ1-1,.,.,TRBV2,CASSLSQGHTEAFF,TGTGCCAGCAGCCTCTCACAGGGTCACACTGAAGCTTTCTTT
TRBJ2-3,.,TRBD2,TRBV4-2,CASGYSGVSSDTQYF,TGTGCCAGCGGATATAGCGGGGTTTCTTCAGATACGCAGTATTTT
TRBJ2-3,.,TRBD2,TRBV7-2,CASSLETSGGVLPADTQYF,TGTGCCAGCAGCCTAGAGACTAGCGGGGGGGTCCTCCCCGCAGATACGCAGTATTTT
TRBJ2-3,.,.,TRBV24-1,CATSDLRGLGTDTQYF,TGTGCCACCAGTGATTTGCGTGGGCTCGGTACAGATACGCAGTATTTT
TRBJ1-3,.,TRBD1,TRBV7-2,CASRLGDRDRNTIYF,TGTGCCAGCAGGTTAGGGGACAGGGACCGAAACACCATATATTTT
TRBJ2-5,.,.,TRBV6-5,CASNSGAGQETQYF,TGTGCCAGCAATTCTGGGGCAGGGCAAGAGACCCAGTACTTC
TRBJ2-2,.,.,TRBV11-2,CASSSAGTSGTGELFF,TGTGCCAGCAGCTCGGCCGGGACATCAGGTACCGGGGAGCTGTTTTTT
TRBJ1-6,few,.,TRBV27,CASSLTQGRISPLHF,TGTGCCAGCAGTTTAACCCAGGGGCGGATTTCACCCCTCCACTTT
TRBJ2-3,.,.,TRBV7-3,CASSPGPGRGESSTDTQYF,TGTGCCAGCAGCCCTGGGCCCGGACGGGGAGAATCTAGCACAGATACGCAGTATTTT
TRBJ1-1,.,.,TRBV14,CASSQGLGNTEAFF,TGTGCCAGCAGCCAGGGCCTGGGGAACACTGAAGCTTTCTTT
TRBJ1-5,.,.,TRBV4-1,CASSQDPPGAPRLAQHF,TGCGCCAGCAGCCAAGATCCCCCAGGGGCCCCTAGGTTGGCCCAGCATTTT
TRBJ1-4,.,.,TRBV7-2,CASSLVGLGEKLFF,TGTGCCAGCAGCTTAGTAGGCCTCGGGGAAAAACTGTTTTTT
TRBJ2-3,.,TRBD2,TRBV5-5,CASRLLPASGSDTQYF,TGTGCCAGCAGGCTCCTCCCAGCTAGCGGGTCAGATACGCAGTATTTT
TRBJ2-7,.,TRBD2,TRBV6-5,CASSYPGGGNEQYF,TGTGCCAGCAGTTACCCCGGGGGGGGCAACGAGCAGTACTTC
TRBJ1-1,.,TRBD1,TRBV30,CAKLPQGAQKAFF,TGTGCAAAACTTCCACAGGGGGCGCAAAAAGCTTTCTTT
TRBJ2-2,.,.,TRBV24-1,CATSDLGGLNTGELFF,TGTGCCACCAGTGATTTAGGCGGTTTGAACACCGGGGAGCTGTTTTTT
TRBJ2-3,.,TRBD2,TRBV7-9,CASSLPTERGGTDTQYF,TGTGCCAGCAGCCTACCTACTGAGCGGGGGGGCACAGATACGCAGTATTTT
TRBJ1-6,.,.,TRBV6-5,CARGAGDFNSPLHF,TGTGCCCGTGGTGCGGGGGACTTTAATTCACCCCTCCACTTT
TRBJ2-7,.,.,TRBV19,CASKDFQGDEQYF,TGTGCCAGTAAAGATTTCCAAGGGGACGAGCAGTACTTC
TRBJ1-5,once,.,TRBV7-8,CASSKTGSNQPQHF,TGTGCCAGCAGCAAAACAGGGTCCAATCAGCCCCAGCATTTT
TRBJ2-7,few,TRBD2,TRBV2,CASREGTSGRGEQYF,TGTGCCAGCAGGGAGGGGACTAGCGGACGGGGCGAGCAGTACTTC
TRBJ2-3,.,TRBD2,TRBV24-1,CATSDFSSGRPTQYF,TGTGCCACCAGTGATTTTTCTAGCGGGAGGCCTACGCAGTATTTT
TRBJ1-5,.,TRBD1,TRBV2,CASSGSGTGRQPQHF,TGTGCCAGCAGTGGGTCGGGGACAGGACGTCAGCCCCAGCATTTT
TRBJ1-1,few,.,TRBV12-3/TRBV12-4,CASSFGEDTEAFF,TGTGCCAGCAGTTTCGGTGAGGACACTGAAGCTTTCTTT
TRBJ1-1,.,.,TRBV19,CASTLSQGDPEAFF,TGTGCCAGTACCCTAAGCCAGGGTGACCCAGAAGCTTTCTTT
TRBJ1-5,.,.,TRBV27,CASTRTSGGPQHF,TGTGCCAGCACCAGGACCTCAGGAGGACCCCAGCATTTT
TRBJ2-7,.,.,TRBV11-3,CASSARDGSEQYF,TGTGCCAGCAGCGCTCGGGACGGGAGCGAGCAGTACTTC
TRBJ1-1,.,TRBD1,TRBV4-3,CASSQEDRDAEAFF,TGCGCCAGCAGCCAAGAGGACAGGGACGCTGAAGCTTTCTTT
TRBJ1-2,.,.,TRBV5-1,CASSVGTSGTRYTF,TGCGCCAGCAGCGTAGGGACATCGGGGACGCGCTACACCTTC
TRBJ1-5,.,TRBD1,TRBV6-6,CASRLGQDNQPQHF,TGTGCCAGCAGACTGGGACAGGATAATCAGCCCCAGCATTTT
TRBJ1-2,few,TRBD1,TRBV25-1,CASSGQQGLGYTF,TGTGCCAGCAGTGGTCAACAGGGGCTGGGCTACACCTTC
TRBJ1-6,.,.,TRBV6-6,CASSPAGGRTSPLHF,TGTGCCAGCAGCCCAGCGGGGGGGAGGACTTCACCCCTCCACTTT
TRBJ1-2,.,.,TRBV29-1,CSVEYRETYGYTF,TGCAGCGTTGAATACAGGGAGACTTATGGCTACACCTTC
TRBJ2-3,.,TRBD2,TRBV6-4,CASSASGGADTQYF,TGTGCCAGCAGTGCTAGCGGGGGCGCAGATACGCAGTATTTT
TRBJ1-6,.,.,TRBV20-1,CSASWRQANNSPLHF,TGCAGTGCTAGTTGGCGACAGGCCAATAATTCACCCCTCCACTTT
TRBJ2-5,.,TRBD2,TRBV7-2,CASSLAGGTLQETQYF,TGTGCCAGCAGCTTAGCGGGGGGGACCCTCCAAGAGACCCAGTACTTC
TRBJ2-7,.,TRBD1,TRBV15,CATSVKQGVHDYEQYF,TGTGCCACCAGCGTCAAACAGGGGGTACACGACTACGAGCAGTACTTC
TRBJ1-1,.,.,TRBV30,CAWSGTPEAFF,TGTGCCTGGAGTGGGACACCAGAAGCTTTCTTT
TRBJ2-7,.,TRBD1,TRBV3-1/TRBV3-2,CASSPDRLTYEQYF,TGTGCCAGCAGCCCGGACAGGTTAACCTACGAGCAGTACTTC
TRBJ1-2,.,.,TRBV24-1,CATSDPTDLLGYTF,TGTGCCACCAGTGACCCGACAGACCTCCTTGGCTACACCTTC
TRBJ2-5,.,.,TRBV9,CASSVDLTAGTQYF,TGTGCCAGCAGCGTGGACTTAACGGCGGGGACCCAGTACTTC
TRBJ2-1,.,TRBD2,TRBV19,CASSTSGSNEQFF,TGTGCCAGTAGTACTAGCGGGAGCAATGAGCAGTTCTTC
TRBJ2-1,.,TRBD1,TRBV6-5,CASSTGGPYNEQFF,TGTGCCAGCAGCACAGGGGGCCCCTACAATGAGCAGTTCTTC
TRBJ1-5,.,.,TRBV27,CASSFRDQPQHF,TGTGCCAGCAGTTTCAGGGATCAGCCCCAGCATTTT
TRBJ1-5,.,.,TRBV7-2,CASSAGPLNQPQHF,TGTGCCAGCAGCGCGGGACCGCTCAATCAGCCCCAGCATTTT